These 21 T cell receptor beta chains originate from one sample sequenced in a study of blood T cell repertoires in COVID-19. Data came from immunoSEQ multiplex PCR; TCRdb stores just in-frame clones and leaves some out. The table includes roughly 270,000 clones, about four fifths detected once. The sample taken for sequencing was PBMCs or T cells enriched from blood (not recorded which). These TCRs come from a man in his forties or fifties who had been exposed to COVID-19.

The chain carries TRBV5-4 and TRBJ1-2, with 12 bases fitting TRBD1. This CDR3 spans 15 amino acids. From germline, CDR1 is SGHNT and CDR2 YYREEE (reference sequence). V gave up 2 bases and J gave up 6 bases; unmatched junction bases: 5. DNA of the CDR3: TGTGCCAGCAGCTTACCGGGACAGGGGGCAGATGGCTACACCTTC. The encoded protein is CASSLPGQGADGYTF. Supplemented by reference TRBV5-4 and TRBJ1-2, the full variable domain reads ETGVTQSPTHLIKTRGQQVTLRCSSQSGHNTVSWYQQALGQGPQFIFQYYREEENGRGNFPPRFSGLQFPNYSSELNVNALELDDSALYLCASSLPGQGADGYTFGSGTRLTVV.

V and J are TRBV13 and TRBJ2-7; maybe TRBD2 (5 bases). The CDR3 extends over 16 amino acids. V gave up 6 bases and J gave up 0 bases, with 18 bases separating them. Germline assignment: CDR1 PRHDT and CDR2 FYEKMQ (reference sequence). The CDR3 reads CASRLRVREPSYEQYF. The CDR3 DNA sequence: TGTGCCAGCAGATTAAGAGTTAGGGAGCCCTCCTACGAGCAGTACTTC. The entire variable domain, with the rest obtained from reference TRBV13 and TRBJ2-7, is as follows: AAGVIQSPRHLIKEKRETATLKCYPIPRHDTVYWYQQGPGQDPQFLISFYEKMQSDKGSIPDRFSAQQFSDYHSELNMSSLELGDSALYFCASRLRVREPSYEQYFGPGTRLTVT.

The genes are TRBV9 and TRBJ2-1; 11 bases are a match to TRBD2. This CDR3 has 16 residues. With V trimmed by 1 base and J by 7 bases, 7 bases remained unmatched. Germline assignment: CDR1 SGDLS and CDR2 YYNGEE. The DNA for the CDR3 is TGTGCCAGCAGCGTATTCCTAGCGGGAGGTTCAAATGAGCAGTTCTTC. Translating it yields CASSVFLAGGSNEQFF.

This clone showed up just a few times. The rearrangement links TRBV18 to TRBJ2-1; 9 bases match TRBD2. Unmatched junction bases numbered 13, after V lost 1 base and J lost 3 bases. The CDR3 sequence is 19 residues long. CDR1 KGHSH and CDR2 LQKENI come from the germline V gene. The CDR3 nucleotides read TGTGCCAGCTCACCACTAGCGGGAGATCTAAGTTCTGGCTACAATGAGCAGTTCTTC. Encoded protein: CASSPLAGDLSSGYNEQFF.

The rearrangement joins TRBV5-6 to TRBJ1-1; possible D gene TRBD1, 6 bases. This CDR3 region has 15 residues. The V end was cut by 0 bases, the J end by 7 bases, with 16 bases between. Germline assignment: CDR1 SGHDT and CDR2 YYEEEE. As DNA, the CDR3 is TGTGCCAGCAGCTTGGGGGAACAGGGAACCCTTGAAGCTTTCTTT. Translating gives CASSLGEQGTLEAFF.

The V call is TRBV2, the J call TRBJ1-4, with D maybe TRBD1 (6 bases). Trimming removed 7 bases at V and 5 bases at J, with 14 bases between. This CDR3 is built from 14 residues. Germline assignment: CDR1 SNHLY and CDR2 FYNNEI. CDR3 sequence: CASTGTSGNEKLFF. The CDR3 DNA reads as TGTGCCAGCACTGGGACATCTGGCAATGAAAAACTGTTTTTT.

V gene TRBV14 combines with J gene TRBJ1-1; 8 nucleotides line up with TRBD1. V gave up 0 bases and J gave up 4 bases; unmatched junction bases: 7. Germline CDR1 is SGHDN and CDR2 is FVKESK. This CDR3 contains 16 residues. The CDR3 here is CASSQETGARGTEAFF. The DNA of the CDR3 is TGTGCCAGCAGCCAAGAGACAGGGGCGCGGGGCACTGAAGCTTTCTTT. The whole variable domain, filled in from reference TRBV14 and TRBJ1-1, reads EAGVTQFPSHSVIEKGQTVTLRCDPISGHDNLYWYRRVMGKEIKFLLHFVKESKQDESGMPNNRFLAERTGGTYSTLKVQPAELEDSGVYFCASSQETGARGTEAFFGQGTRLTVV.

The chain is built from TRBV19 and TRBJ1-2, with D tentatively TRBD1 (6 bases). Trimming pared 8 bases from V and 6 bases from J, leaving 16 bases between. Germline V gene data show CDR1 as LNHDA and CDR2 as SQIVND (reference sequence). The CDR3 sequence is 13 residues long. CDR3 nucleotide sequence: TGTGCCAGTCTAAAGGACAGAAGGGATGGCTACACCTTC. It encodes CASLKDRRDGYTF.

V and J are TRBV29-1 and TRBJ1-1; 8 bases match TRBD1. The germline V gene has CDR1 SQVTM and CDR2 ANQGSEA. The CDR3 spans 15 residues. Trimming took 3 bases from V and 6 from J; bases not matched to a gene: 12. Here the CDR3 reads CSVDGGLDRAPEAFF. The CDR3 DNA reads TGCAGCGTTGATGGGGGGTTGGACAGGGCCCCTGAAGCTTTCTTT. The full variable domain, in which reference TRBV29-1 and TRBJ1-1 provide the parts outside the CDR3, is SAVISQKPSRDICQRGTSLTIQCQVDSQVTMMFWYRQQPGQSLTLIATANQGSEATYESGFVIDKFPISRPNLTFSTLTVSNMSPEDSSIYLCSVDGGLDRAPEAFFGQGTRLTVV.

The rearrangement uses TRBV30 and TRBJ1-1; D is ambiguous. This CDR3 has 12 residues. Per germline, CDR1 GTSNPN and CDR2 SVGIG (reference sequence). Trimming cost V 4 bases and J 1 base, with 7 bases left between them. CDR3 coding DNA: TGTGCCTGGACGACACCGAACACTGAAGCTTTCTTT. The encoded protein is CAWTTPNTEAFF.

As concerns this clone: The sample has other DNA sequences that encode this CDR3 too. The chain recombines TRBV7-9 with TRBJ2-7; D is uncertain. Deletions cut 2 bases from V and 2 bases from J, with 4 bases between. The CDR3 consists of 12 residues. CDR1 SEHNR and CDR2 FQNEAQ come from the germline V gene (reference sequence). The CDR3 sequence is CASSLLPYEQYF. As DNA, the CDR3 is TGTGCCAGCAGCTTACTCCCCTACGAGCAGTACTTC.

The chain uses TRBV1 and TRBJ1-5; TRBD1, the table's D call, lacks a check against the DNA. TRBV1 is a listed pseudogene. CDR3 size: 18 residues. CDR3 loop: CTSSQDNRGAVGAPPQHF. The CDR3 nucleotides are TGCACCAGCAGCCAAGATAACCGAGGGGCAGTGGGGGCTCCGCCCCAGCATTTT.

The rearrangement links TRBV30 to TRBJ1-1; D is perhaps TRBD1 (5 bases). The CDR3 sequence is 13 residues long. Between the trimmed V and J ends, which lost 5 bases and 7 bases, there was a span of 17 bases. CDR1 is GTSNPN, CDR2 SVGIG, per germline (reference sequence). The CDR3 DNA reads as TGTGCCTGGGCTGGGATATCGGGGGGTGAAGCTTTCTTT. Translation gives CAWAGISGGEAFF.

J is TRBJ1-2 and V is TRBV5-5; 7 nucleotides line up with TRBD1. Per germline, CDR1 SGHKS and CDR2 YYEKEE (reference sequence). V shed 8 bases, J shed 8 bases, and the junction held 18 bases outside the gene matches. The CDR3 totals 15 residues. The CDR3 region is CASYLQGSLVSGYTF. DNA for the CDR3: TGTGCCAGTTATTTACAGGGGTCTCTTGTTAGCGGCTACACCTTC.

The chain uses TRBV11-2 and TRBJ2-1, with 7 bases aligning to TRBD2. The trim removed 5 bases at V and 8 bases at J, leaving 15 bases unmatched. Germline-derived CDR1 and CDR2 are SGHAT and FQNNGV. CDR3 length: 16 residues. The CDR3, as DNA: TGTGCCAGCAGCCTATGGGCCCCGGGACTAAGCGATGAGCAGTTCTTC. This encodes CASSLWAPGLSDEQFF.

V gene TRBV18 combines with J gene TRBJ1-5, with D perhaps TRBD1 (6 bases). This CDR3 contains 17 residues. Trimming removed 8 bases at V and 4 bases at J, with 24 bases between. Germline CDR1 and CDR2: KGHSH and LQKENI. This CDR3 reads CASRHDRGLSENQPQHF. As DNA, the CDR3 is TGTGCCAGCCGGCACGATAGGGGGTTGAGTGAAAATCAGCCCCAGCATTTT.

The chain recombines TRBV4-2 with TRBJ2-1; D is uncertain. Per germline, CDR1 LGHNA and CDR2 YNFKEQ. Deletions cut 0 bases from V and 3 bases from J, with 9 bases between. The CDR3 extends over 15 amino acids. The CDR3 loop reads CASSQDIRDYNEQFF. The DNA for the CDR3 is TGTGCCAGCAGCCAAGATATTCGCGACTACAATGAGCAGTTCTTC.

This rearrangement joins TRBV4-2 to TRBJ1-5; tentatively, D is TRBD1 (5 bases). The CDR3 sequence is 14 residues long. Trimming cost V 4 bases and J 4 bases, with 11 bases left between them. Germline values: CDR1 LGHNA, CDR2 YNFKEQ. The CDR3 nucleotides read TGTGCCAGCAGCCCTGACTCAGGGAATCAGCCCCAGCATTTT. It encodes CASSPDSGNQPQHF.

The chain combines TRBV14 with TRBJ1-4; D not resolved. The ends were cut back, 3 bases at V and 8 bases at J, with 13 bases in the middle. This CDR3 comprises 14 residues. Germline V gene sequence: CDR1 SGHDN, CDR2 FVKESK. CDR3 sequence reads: CASSHRSSGEKLFF. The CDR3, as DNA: TGTGCCAGCAGCCATAGGAGCTCCGGCGAAAAACTGTTTTTT. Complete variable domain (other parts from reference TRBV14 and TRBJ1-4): EAGVTQFPSHSVIEKGQTVTLRCDPISGHDNLYWYRRVMGKEIKFLLHFVKESKQDESGMPNNRFLAERTGGTYSTLKVQPAELEDSGVYFCASSHRSSGEKLFFGSGTQLSVL.

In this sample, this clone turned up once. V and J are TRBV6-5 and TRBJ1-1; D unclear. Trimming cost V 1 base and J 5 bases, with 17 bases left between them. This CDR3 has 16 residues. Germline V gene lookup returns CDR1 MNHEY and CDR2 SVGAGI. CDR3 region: CASSYYLEEGGTEAFF. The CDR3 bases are TGTGCCAGCAGTTACTATTTAGAGGAGGGCGGGACTGAAGCTTTCTTT.

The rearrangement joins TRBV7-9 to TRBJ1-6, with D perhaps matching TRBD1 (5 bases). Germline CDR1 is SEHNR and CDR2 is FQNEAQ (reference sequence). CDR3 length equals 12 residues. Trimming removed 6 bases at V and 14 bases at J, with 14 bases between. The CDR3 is CASSKDSISLHF. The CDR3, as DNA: TGTGCCAGCAGTAAAGACAGTATATCCCTCCACTTT.